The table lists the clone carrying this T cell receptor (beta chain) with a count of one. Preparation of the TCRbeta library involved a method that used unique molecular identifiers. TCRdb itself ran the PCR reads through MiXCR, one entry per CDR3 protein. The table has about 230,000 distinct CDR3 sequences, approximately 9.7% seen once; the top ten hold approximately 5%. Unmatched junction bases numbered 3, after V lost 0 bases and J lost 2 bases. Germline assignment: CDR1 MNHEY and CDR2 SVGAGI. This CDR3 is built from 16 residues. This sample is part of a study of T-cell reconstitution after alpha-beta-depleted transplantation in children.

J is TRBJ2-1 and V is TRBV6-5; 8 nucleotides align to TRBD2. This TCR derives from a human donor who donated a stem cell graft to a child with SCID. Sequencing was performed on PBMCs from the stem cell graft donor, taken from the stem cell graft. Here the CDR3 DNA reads TGTGCCAGCAGTTACTCTAGCGGGGACGCCTACAATGAGCAGTTCTTC. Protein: CASSYSSGDAYNEQFF.